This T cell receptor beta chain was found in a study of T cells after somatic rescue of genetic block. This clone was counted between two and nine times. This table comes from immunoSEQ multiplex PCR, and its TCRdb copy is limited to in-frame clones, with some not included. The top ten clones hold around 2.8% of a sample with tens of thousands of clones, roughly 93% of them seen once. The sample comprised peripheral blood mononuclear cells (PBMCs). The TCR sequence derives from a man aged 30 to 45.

In DNA, the CDR3 is TGTGCCAGCAGCAAGACAGGGGTAACTTACAATGAGCAGTTCTTC. It translates to CASSKTGVTYNEQFF. The chain has TRBV5-5 and TRBJ2-1, with 8 nucleotides matching TRBD1. With V trimmed by 4 bases and J by 4 bases, 7 bases remained unmatched. Germline values: CDR1 SGHKS, CDR2 YYEKEE (reference sequence). The CDR3 consists of 15 residues.